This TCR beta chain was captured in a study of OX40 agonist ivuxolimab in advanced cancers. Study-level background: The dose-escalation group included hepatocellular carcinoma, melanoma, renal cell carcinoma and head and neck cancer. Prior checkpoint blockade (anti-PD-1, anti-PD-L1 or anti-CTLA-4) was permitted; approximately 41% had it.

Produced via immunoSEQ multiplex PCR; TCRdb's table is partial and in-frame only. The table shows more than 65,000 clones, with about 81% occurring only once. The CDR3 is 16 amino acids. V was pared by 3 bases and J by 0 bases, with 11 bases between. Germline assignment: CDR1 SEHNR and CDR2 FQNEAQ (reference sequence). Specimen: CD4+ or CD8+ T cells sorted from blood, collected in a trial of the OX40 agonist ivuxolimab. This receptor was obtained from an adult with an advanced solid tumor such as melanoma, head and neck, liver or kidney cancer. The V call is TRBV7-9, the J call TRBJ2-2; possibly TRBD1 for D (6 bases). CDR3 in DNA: TGTGCCAGCAGCTTTTGGACAGCTTCGAACACCGGGGAGCTGTTTTTT. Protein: CASSFWTASNTGELFF.